The present TCR beta chain was sequenced within a study of vaccination and CD4 T cells after COVID-19. Study at large: Post-diagnosis, post-COVID samples were collected after a median approximately 91 days, ranging 35 to 161. No peptide, an HIV-1 Nef pool, or a CEFX pool was what each control culture received. General study points: Convalescent patients displayed spike mono-reactivity in 304 of 307 vaccine-specific clones.

Treatment indicated: approximately nine-day PBMC culture with coronavirus spike peptide pools or control peptides (ViraFEST assay). Fresh IL-2 medium was used to replace half of the medium on days 3 and 7. The Oncomine TCR Beta short-read assay sequenced DNA from cultured CD4+ T cells. TCRdb ran MiXCR on the PCR reads and lists one entry per CDR3 protein. The table lists roughly 15,000 distinct CDR3 sequences, approximately 52% of them singletons. In regard to this clonotype: The target antigen is unknown.

Sequencing was done on a sample of CD4+ T cells from blood, cultured in vitro. The TCR comes from a human donor who had recovered from COVID-19.

The CDR3 DNA sequence: TGTGCCATCAGTAGACCGAACACCGGGGAGCTGTTTTTT. It codes for CAISRPNTGELFF. The gene calls are TRBV10-3 and TRBJ2-2; D is unclear. The V gene's germline CDR1 is ENHRY and CDR2 SYGVKD. The CDR3 is 13 amino acids. Deletions cut 5 bases from V and 0 bases from J, with 4 bases between.